Following are 15 T cell receptor beta chains from one sample sequenced in a study of cytomegalovirus exposure and HLA in healthy donors. 60 Vbeta and 13 Jbeta primers were used in PCR. Clones were read by immunoSEQ multiplex PCR, and TCRdb kept only the in-frame ones, dropping some. The table includes over 70,000 clones, approximately 69% detected once. The material sequenced was PBMCs. These receptors were collected from a woman aged 45-59 years in good health and CMV-seropositive.

This clone was picked up one time. For the CDR3, the DNA is TGTGCCAGCAGCGGGCGACAGGGGAACACTGAAGCTTTCTTT. As protein: CASSGRQGNTEAFF. The chain carries TRBV7-9 and TRBJ1-1, with 7 bases lining up with TRBD1. The CDR3 has 14 amino acids. Per the germline V gene, CDR1 is SEHNR and CDR2 is FQNEAQ (reference sequence). The ends lost 5 bases at V and 1 base at J; junction bases unmatched: 4.

This chain joins TRBV10-1 and TRBJ2-1, with 12 bases matching TRBD2. The germline gives CDR1 WNHNN, CDR2 SYGVQD (reference sequence). CDR3 length equals 19 residues. The V gene end was trimmed by 3 bases and the J gene end by 5 bases; junction bases not matched to a gene: 14. The CDR3: CASSDPGERTSGADNEQFF. CDR3 nucleotide sequence: TGCGCCAGCAGTGACCCGGGCGAAAGGACTAGCGGGGCCGACAATGAGCAGTTCTTC.

The chain combines TRBV29-1 with TRBJ2-1; D remains ambiguous. V gave up 5 bases and J gave up 6 bases, with 14 bases separating them. The CDR3 extends over 13 amino acids. From germline, CDR1 is SQVTM and CDR2 ANQGSEA. CDR3 bases: TGCAGCGTTAAGTGGTCCCCGGGCAATGAGCAGTTCTTC. Residues: CSVKWSPGNEQFF.

In its sample, this clone was seen once. This chain joins TRBV28 and TRBJ2-2; D is unclear. V shed 3 bases and J shed 5 bases, with 10 bases lying between them. In germline, CDR1 is MDHEN, CDR2 SYDVKM. The CDR3 is 14 residues long. The CDR3 DNA reads as TGTGCCAGCAGTTTTATCCCCGTGACCGGGGAGCTGTTTTTT. Its translation: CASSFIPVTGELFF.

This clone has just a few counts. V usage is TRBV5-8 and J usage is TRBJ2-5; tentative D call: TRBD2 (5 bases). The CDR3 runs 15 residues. V was trimmed by 6 bases and J by 0 bases, leaving 15 bases between them. CDR1 and CDR2 (germline): SGHTS, YDEGEE. The CDR3 bases are TGTGCCAGCACCCTCCTCCCACTAGACCAAGAGACCCAGTACTTC. Translating gives CASTLLPLDQETQYF.

The table lists this clone with a few counts. The CDR3 region has the DNA TGTGCCAGCAGCGGTAGCGGGGGAGTCAATGAGCAGTTCTTC. Amino acid sequence: CASSGSGGVNEQFF. The chain is built from TRBV5-6 and TRBJ2-1; 9 nucleotides line up with TRBD2. The CDR3 sequence is 14 residues long. Germline V gene sequence: CDR1 SGHDT, CDR2 YYEEEE. The V gene end was trimmed by 4 bases and the J gene end by 6 bases; junction bases not matched to a gene: 5.

The genes are TRBV27 and TRBJ2-3; TRBD1 matches 8 bases. Germline V gene sequence: CDR1 MNHEY, CDR2 SMNVEV (reference sequence). J lost 3 bases, V lost 3 bases, and 5 bases had no gene match. The length of the CDR3 is 15 residues. CDR3 sequence: CASSFSRGLTDTQYF. The CDR3 region has the DNA TGTGCCAGCAGTTTTTCCAGGGGGCTTACAGATACGCAGTATTTT.

V is TRBV28 and J is TRBJ1-6, with TRBD1 matching over 8 bases. Trimming removed 8 bases from V and 10 bases from J; junction bases left unmatched: 13. This CDR3 comprises 15 residues. In germline, CDR1 is MDHEN, CDR2 SYDVKM. As DNA, the CDR3 is TGTGCCAGCTTTAGGGACAGGTCTCTTATATCACCCCTCCACTTT. Amino acid sequence: CASFRDRSLISPLHF.

The chain combines TRBV5-6 with TRBJ1-2; 7 bases match TRBD1. The ends lost 0 bases at V and 5 bases at J; junction bases unmatched: 4. CDR1 is SGHDT and CDR2 is YYEEEE in the germline V gene. The CDR3 loop spans 14 amino acids. The CDR3 here is CASSLGDSHYGYTF. In DNA form, the CDR3 reads TGTGCCAGCAGCTTGGGGGACAGCCATTATGGCTACACCTTC.

The chain couples TRBV6-1 to TRBJ1-2; 9 nucleotides align to TRBD1. The CDR3 runs to 17 residues. Looked up from germline, CDR1 is MNHNS and CDR2 is SASEGT. The V segment lost 0 bases and the J segment 5 bases; nucleotides outside the gene matches: 10. CDR3 DNA sequence: TGTGCCAGCAGTGAAGCTCCCCCGGGACAGGGTGGGTATGGCTACACCTTC. This encodes CASSEAPPGQGGYGYTF.

V is TRBV30 and J is TRBJ2-2; a weak D match, TRBD2 (6 bases). This CDR3 has 15 amino acids. Between the trimmed V and J ends, which lost 3 bases and 7 bases, there was a span of 18 bases. Germline V gives CDR1 GTSNPN, CDR2 SVGIG (reference sequence). CDR3 DNA: TGTGCCTGGAGCCCGGGACTGGTAAAGGTCGGGGAGCTGTTTTTT. This codes for CAWSPGLVKVGELFF.

The chain employs TRBV18 and TRBJ2-3; 8 bases match TRBD1. CDR3 length: 17 residues. J gave up 3 bases and V 5 bases, and 13 bases lay outside the gene matches. Germline V CDR1 and CDR2: KGHSH, LQKENI. This CDR3 reads CASSFQQSRTGTDTQYF. CDR3 DNA: TGTGCCAGCTCATTTCAGCAGTCGAGGACAGGGACAGATACGCAGTATTTT.

This chain joins TRBV5-6 and TRBJ1-1; TRBD1 matches at 9 bases. Germline V lookup: CDR1 SGHDT, CDR2 YYEEEE. The CDR3 length is 13 residues. After removal of 0 bases from V and 10 bases from J, the junction contained 4 bases not matched to a gene. The CDR3 region has the DNA TGTGCCAGCAGCTTGGGGACAGGGGTGTCAGCTTTCTTT. It translates to CASSLGTGVSAFF.

This chain connects TRBV6-1 to TRBJ2-3; TRBD2 aligns across 16 bases. The germline V gene encodes CDR1 MNHNS and CDR2 SASEGT. The CDR3 runs 19 residues. Trimming took 4 bases from V and 3 from J; bases not matched to a gene: 10. CDR3 loop: CASSGNPGTSGGGTDTQYF. DNA of the CDR3: TGTGCCAGCAGTGGCAACCCCGGGACTAGCGGGGGGGGGACAGATACGCAGTATTTT.

V is TRBV10-3 and J is TRBJ2-4; 7 bases match TRBD1. Germline CDR1 reads ENHRY; CDR2 reads SYGVKD. Trimming took 3 bases from V and 0 from J; bases not matched to a gene: 8. CDR3 length: 17 residues. The CDR3, as DNA: TGTGCCATCAGTGACCCCGACAGGGTACGAGCCAAAAACATTCAGTACTTC. As protein: CAISDPDRVRAKNIQYF.